Below, one TCR beta chain is given with its context. Its specificity is not known. Indicated treatment: approximately 9-day PBMC culture with coronavirus spike peptide pools or control peptides (ViraFEST assay). Before Alpha, Beta and Delta appeared in the US, convalescents tested positive (March–late 2020). This specimen belongs to a study of vaccination and CD4 T cells after COVID-19. Study findings and constraints: There was no significant change from about 20 to 38 median reactive clonotypes.

With the Oncomine TCR Beta short-read assay, DNA from cultured CD4+ T cells was sequenced. TCRdb redid the calling of the PCR reads with MiXCR, one entry per CDR3 protein. Of 10,000 or so distinct CDR3 sequences listed, around 41% are singletons. This CDR3 contains 16 residues. Trimming left V 2 bases short and J 0 bases short, with 14 bases between. In germline, CDR1 is MDHEN, CDR2 SYDVKM. The clonotype originates from a human donor who had recovered from COVID-19. Sample: CD4+ T cells from blood, cultured in vitro, taken after SARS-CoV-2 vaccination. The rearrangement links TRBV28 to TRBJ2-7; D ambiguous. The DNA of the CDR3 is TGTGCCAGCAGTTTACGGTTGCAGGATAGCTCCTACGAGCAGTACTTC. Its translation is CASSLRLQDSSYEQYF.